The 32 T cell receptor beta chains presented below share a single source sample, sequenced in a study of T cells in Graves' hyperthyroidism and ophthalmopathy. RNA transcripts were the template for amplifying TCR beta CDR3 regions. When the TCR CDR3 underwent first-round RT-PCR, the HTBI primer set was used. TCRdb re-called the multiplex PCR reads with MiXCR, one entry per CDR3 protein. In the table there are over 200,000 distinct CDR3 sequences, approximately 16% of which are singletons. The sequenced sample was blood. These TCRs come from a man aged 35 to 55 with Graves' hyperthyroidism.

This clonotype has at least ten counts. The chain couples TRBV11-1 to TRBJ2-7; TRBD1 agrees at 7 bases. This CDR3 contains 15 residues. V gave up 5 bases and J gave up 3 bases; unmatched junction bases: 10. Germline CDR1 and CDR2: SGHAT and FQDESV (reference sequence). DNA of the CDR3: TGTGCCAGCAGCCCAAGGGGGCTGGGCGGCTACGAGCAGTACTTC. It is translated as CASSPRGLGGYEQYF.

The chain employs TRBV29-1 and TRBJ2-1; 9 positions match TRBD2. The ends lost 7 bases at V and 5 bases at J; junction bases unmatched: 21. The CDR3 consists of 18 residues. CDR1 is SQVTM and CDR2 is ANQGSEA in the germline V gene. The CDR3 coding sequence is TGCAGCGGATTCTCCGGCTTCGGAGCGGGAGGTTGGGACAATGAGCAGTTCTTC. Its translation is CSGFSGFGAGGWDNEQFF.

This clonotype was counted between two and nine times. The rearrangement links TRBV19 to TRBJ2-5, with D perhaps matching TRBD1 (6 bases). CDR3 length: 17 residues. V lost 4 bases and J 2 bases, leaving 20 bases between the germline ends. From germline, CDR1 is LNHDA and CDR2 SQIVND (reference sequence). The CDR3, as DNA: TGTGCCAGTAGTACCTACTTAGGCAGAGGGGGACAAGAGACCCAGTACTTC. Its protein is CASSTYLGRGGQETQYF.

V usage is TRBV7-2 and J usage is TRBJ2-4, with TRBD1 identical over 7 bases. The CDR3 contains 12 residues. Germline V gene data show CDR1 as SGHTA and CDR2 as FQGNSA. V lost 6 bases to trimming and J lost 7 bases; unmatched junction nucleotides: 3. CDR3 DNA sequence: TGTGCCAGCAGGACAGGGAATAACATTCAGTACTTC. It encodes CASRTGNNIQYF.

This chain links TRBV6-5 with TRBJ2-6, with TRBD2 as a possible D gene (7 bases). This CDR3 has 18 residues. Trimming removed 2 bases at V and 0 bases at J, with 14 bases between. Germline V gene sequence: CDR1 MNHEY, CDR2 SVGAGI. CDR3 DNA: TGTGCCAGCAGTTACCCCCGGGGGGCAACCTCTGGGGCCAACGTCCTGACTTTC. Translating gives CASSYPRGATSGANVLTF.

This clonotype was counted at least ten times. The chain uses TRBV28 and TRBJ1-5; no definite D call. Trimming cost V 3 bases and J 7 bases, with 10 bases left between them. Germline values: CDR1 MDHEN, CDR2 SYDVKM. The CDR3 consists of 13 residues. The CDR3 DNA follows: TGTGCCAGCAGTTTCGAGGGCTGGCAGCCCCAGCATTTT. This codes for CASSFEGWQPQHF.

CDR3 region: CASSFSAASYEQYF. In DNA form, the CDR3 reads TGTGCCAGCAGTTTTTCGGCAGCTTCCTACGAGCAGTACTTC. The rearrangement joins TRBV27 to TRBJ2-7, with D unclear. Germline V gene sequence: CDR1 MNHEY, CDR2 SMNVEV (reference sequence). Trimming stripped 3 bases from V and 1 base from J, with 10 bases between. CDR3 length: 14 amino acids.

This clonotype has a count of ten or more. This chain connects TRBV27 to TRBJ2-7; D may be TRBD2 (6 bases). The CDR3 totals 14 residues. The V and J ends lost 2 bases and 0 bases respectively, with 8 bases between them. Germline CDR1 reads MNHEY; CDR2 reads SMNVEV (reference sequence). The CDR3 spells CASSLKTSSYEQYF. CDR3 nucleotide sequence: TGTGCCAGCAGTTTAAAGACTAGCTCCTACGAGCAGTACTTC.

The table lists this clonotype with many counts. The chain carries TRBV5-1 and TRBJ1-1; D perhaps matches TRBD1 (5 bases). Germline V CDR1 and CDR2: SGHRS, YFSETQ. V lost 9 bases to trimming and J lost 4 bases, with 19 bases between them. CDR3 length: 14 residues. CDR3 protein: CATTRGTSSTEAFF. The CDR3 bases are TGCGCCACTACCCGAGGGACTTCGAGCACTGAAGCTTTCTTT.

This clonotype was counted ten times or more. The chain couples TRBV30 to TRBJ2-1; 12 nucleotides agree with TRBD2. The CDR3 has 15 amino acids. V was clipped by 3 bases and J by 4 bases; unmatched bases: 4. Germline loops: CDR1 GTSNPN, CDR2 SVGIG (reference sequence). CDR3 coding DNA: TGTGCCTGGAGGAAGGGACTAGCGGGTTACAATGAGCAGTTCTTC. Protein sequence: CAWRKGLAGYNEQFF.

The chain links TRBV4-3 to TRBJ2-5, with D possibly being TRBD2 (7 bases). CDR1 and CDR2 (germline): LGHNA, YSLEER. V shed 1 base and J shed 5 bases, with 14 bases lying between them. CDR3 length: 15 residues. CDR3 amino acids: CASSQAGAGVETQYF. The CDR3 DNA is TGCGCCAGCAGCCAAGCGGGGGCGGGGGTGGAGACCCAGTACTTC.

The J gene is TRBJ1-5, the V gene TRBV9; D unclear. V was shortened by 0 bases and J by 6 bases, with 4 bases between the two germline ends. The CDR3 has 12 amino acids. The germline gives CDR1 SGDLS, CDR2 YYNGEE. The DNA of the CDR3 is TGTGCCAGCAGCGTAGACGGTCAGCCCCAGCATTTT. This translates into CASSVDGQPQHF.

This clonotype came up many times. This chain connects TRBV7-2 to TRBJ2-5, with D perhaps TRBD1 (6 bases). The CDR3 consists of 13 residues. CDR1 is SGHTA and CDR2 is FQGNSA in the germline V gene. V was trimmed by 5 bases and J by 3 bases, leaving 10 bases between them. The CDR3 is CASSTRTEETQYF. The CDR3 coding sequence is TGTGCCAGCAGCACCCGGACAGAAGAGACCCAGTACTTC. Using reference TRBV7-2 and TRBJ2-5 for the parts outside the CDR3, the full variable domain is GAGVSQSPSNKVTEKGKDVELRCDPISGHTALYWYRQSLGQGLEFLIYFQGNSAPDKSGLPSDRFSAERTGGSVSTLTIQRTQQEDSAVYLCASSTRTEETQYFGPGTRLLVL.

The DNA of the CDR3 is TGTGCCAGCAGCTCCCGGCCAAGGGGCAACACCGGGGAGCTGTTTTTT. Translated, it gives CASSSRPRGNTGELFF. The chain combines TRBV7-9 with TRBJ2-2; weak D call: TRBD1 (5 bases). The CDR3 runs 16 residues. V was trimmed by 4 bases and J by 2 bases, leaving 14 bases between them. Germline CDR1 is SEHNR and CDR2 is FQNEAQ (reference sequence). Drawing the rest from reference TRBV7-9 and TRBJ2-2, the complete variable domain is DTGVSQNPRHKITKRGQNVTFRCDPISEHNRLYWYRQTLGQGPEFLTYFQNEAQLEKSRLLSDRFSAERPKGSFSTLEIQRTEQGDSAMYLCASSSRPRGNTGELFFGEGSRLTVL.

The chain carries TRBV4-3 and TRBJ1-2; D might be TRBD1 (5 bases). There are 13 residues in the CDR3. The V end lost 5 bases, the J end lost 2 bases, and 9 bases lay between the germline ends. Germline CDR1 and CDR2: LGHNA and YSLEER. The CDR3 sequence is CASSSGANYGYTF. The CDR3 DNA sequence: TGCGCCAGCAGCTCCGGGGCAAACTATGGCTACACCTTC.

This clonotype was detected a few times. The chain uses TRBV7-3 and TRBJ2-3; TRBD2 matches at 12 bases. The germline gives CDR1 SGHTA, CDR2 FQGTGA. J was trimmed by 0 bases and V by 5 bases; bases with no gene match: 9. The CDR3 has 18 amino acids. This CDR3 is CASSRLAGAPTSTDTQYF. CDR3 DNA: TGTGCCAGCAGCCGACTAGCGGGGGCCCCCACTAGCACAGATACGCAGTATTTT.

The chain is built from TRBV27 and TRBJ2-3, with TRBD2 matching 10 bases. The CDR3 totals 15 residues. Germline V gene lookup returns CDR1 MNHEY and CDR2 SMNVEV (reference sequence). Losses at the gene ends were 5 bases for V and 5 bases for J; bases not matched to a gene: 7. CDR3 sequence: CASSPSGGERDTQYF. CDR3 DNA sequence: TGTGCCAGCAGTCCAAGCGGGGGGGAGAGAGATACGCAGTATTTT.

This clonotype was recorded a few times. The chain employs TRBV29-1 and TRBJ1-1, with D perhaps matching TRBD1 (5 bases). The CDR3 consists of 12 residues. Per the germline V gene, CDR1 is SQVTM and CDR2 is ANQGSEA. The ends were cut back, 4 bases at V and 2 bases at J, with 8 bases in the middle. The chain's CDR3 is CSVVTANTEAFF. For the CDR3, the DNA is TGCAGCGTTGTGACAGCTAACACTGAAGCTTTCTTT.

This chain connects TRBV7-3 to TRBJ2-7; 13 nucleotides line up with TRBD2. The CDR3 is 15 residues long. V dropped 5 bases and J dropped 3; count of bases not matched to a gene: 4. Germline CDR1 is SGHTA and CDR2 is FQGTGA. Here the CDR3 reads CASSRLAGGIYEQYF. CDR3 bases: TGTGCCAGCAGCCGACTAGCGGGGGGCATCTACGAGCAGTACTTC.

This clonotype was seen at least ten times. The CDR3 coding sequence is TGTGCCAGCAGTCCGTGGAACAGCTTTTCAGGCTACACCTTC. It codes for CASSPWNSFSGYTF. The chain combines TRBV28 with TRBJ1-2; D gene ambiguous. The CDR3 sequence is 14 residues long. Germline V gene lookup returns CDR1 MDHEN and CDR2 SYDVKM. The V and J ends lost 5 bases and 8 bases respectively, with 18 bases between them.

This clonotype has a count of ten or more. CDR3 residues: CARGMLGSTEAFF. The DNA of the CDR3 is TGTGCCAGGGGGATGTTAGGGTCCACTGAAGCTTTCTTT. The V call is TRBV2, the J call TRBJ1-1; no clear D gene. Between the trimmed V and J ends, which lost 9 bases and 4 bases, there was a span of 15 bases. The CDR3 contains 13 residues. From germline, CDR1 is SNHLY and CDR2 FYNNEI. Full variable domain (rest looked up from reference TRBV2 and TRBJ1-1): EPEVTQTPSHQVTQMGQEVILRCVPISNHLYFYWYRQILGQKVEFLVSFYNNEISEKSEIFDDQFSVERPDGSNFTLKIRSTKLEDSAMYFCARGMLGSTEAFFGQGTRLTVV.

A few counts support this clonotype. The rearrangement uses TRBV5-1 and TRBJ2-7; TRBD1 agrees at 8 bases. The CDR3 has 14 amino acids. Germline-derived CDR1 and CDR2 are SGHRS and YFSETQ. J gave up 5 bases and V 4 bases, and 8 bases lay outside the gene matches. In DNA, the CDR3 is TGCGCCAGCAGCCGGGAAACAGGGGGAGACGAGCAGTACTTC. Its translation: CASSRETGGDEQYF.

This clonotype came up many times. CDR3 sequence (DNA): TGTGCCAGCAGTGAAGCGCCCAGTAACTATGGCTACACCTTC. Encoded protein: CASSEAPSNYGYTF. V and J are TRBV6-1 and TRBJ1-2; D not resolved. There are 14 residues in the CDR3. V was clipped by 0 bases and J by 1 base, with 6 bases between them. Germline V CDR1 and CDR2: MNHNS, SASEGT.

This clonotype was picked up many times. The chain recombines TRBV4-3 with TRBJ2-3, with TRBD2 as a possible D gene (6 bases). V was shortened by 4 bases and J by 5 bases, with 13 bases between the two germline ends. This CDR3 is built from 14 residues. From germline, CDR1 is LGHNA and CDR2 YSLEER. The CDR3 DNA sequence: TGCGCCAGCAGCCGATCGGAGGGAATAGATACGCAGTATTTT. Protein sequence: CASSRSEGIDTQYF.

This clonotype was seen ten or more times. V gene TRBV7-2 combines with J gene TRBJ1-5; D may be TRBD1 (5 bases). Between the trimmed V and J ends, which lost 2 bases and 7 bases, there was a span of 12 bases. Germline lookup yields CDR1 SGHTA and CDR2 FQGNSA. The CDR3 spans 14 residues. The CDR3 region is CASSLQGWGQPQHF. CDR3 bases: TGTGCCAGCAGCTTACAGGGTTGGGGACAGCCCCAGCATTTT.

As DNA, the CDR3 is TGTGCCAGCAGTTTAAACAGGCCTCTCATGAACACTGAAGCTTTCTTT. It encodes CASSLNRPLMNTEAFF. The chain employs TRBV27 and TRBJ1-1; tentative D call: TRBD1 (5 bases). Per germline, CDR1 MNHEY and CDR2 SMNVEV (reference sequence). Trimming removed 2 bases from V and 0 bases from J, with 13 bases in between. The CDR3 loop spans 16 amino acids.

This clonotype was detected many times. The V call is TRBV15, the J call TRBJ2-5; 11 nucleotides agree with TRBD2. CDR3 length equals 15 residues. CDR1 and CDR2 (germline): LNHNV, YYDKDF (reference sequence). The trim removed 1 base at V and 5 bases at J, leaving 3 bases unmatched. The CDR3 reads CATSRGLAGLETQYF. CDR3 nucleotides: TGTGCCACCAGCAGAGGACTAGCGGGGCTTGAGACCCAGTACTTC.

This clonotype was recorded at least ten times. CDR3 coding DNA: TGTGCCAGCTCACCACCAACAAGTAACACTGAAGCTTTCTTT. This encodes CASSPPTSNTEAFF. The V call is TRBV18, the J call TRBJ1-1, with D hard to call. Germline values: CDR1 KGHSH, CDR2 LQKENI. CDR3 length: 14 amino acids. Deletions cut 0 bases from V and 2 bases from J, with 7 bases between.

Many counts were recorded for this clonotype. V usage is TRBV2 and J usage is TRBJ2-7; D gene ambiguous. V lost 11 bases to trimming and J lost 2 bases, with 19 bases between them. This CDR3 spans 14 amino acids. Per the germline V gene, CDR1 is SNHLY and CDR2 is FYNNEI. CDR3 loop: CAGSWAPETYEQYF. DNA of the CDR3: TGTGCCGGGTCGTGGGCGCCTGAGACCTACGAGCAGTACTTC.

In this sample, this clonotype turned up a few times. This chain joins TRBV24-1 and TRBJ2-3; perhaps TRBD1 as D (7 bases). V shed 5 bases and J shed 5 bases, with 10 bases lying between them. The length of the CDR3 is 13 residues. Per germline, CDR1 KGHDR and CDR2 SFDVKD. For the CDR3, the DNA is TGTGCCACCAGTGCCCAGGGGGGAGATACGCAGTATTTT. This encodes CATSAQGGDTQYF.

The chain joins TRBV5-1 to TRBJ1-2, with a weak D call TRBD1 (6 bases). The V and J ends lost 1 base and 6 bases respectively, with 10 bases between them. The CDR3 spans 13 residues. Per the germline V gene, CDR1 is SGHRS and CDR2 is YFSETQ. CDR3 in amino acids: CASSLYRADGYTF. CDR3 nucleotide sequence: TGCGCCAGCAGCTTGTACAGGGCGGATGGCTACACCTTC.

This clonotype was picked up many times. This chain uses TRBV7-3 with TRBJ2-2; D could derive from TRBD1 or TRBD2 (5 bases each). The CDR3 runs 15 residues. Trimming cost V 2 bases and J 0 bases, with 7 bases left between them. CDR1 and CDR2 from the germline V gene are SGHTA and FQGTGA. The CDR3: CASSLGTTNTGELFF. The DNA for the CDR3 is TGTGCCAGCAGCTTAGGGACCACGAACACCGGGGAGCTGTTTTTT.